Below, one TCR beta chain is given with its context. This specimen comes from a study of OX40 agonist ivuxolimab in advanced cancers. Germline loops: CDR1 KGHSH, CDR2 LQKENI. The CDR3 is made up of 13 amino acids. V shed 2 bases and J shed 2 bases, with 5 bases lying between them. The assay was immunoSEQ multiplex PCR, and TCRdb's table has in-frame clones only and misses some. The sample contains around 95,000 clones, 85% to 95% of which appear only once. The origin of this receptor is an adult with an advanced solid tumor such as melanoma, head and neck, liver or kidney cancer. The specimen was CD4+ or CD8+ T cells sorted from blood, collected in a trial of the OX40 agonist ivuxolimab. V usage is TRBV18 and J usage is TRBJ2-3; D call uncertain. CDR3 in amino acids: CASSPTPTDTQYF. CDR3 nucleotide sequence: TGTGCCAGCTCACCAACCCCCACAGATACGCAGTATTTT.